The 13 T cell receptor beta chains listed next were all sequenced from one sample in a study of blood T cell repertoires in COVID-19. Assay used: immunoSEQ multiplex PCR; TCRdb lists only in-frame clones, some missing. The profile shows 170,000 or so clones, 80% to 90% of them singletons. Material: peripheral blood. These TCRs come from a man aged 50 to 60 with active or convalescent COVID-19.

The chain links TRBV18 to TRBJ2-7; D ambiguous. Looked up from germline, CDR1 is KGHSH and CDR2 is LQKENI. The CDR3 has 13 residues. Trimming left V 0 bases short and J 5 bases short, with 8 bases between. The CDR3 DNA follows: TGTGCCAGCTCACCACCCAGTATTAACGAGCAGTACTTC. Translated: CASSPPSINEQYF.

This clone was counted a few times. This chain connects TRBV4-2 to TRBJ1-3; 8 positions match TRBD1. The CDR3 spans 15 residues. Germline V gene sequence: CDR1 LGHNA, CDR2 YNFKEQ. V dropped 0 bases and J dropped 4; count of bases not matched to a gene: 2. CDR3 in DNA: TGTGCCAGCAGCCAAGATTGGACAGGGGGAAACACCATATATTTT. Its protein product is CASSQDWTGGNTIYF.

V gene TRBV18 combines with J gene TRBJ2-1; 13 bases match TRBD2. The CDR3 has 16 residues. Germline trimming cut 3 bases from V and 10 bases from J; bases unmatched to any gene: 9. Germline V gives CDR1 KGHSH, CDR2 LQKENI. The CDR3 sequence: CASSPQLAGGPGEQFF. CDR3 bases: TGTGCCAGCTCACCCCAACTAGCGGGAGGGCCTGGGGAGCAGTTCTTC.

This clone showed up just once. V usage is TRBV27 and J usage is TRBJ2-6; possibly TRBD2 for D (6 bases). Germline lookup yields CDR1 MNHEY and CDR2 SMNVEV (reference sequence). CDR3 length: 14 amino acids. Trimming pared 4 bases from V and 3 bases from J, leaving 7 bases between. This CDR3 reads CASSWGVGANVLTF. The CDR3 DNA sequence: TGTGCCAGCAGTTGGGGGGTTGGGGCCAACGTCCTGACTTTC.

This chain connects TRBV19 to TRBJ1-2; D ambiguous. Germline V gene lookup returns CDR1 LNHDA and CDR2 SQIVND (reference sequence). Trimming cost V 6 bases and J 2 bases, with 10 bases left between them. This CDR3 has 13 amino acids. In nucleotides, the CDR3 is TGTGCCAGTAGCCGAGGGTTGAACTATGGCTACACCTTC. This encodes CASSRGLNYGYTF. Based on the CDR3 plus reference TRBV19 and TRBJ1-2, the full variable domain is DGGITQSPKYLFRKEGQNVTLSCEQNLNHDAMYWYRQDPGQGLRLIYYSQIVNDFQKGDIAEGYSVSREKKESFPLTVTSAQKNPTAFYLCASSRGLNYGYTFGSGTRLTVV.

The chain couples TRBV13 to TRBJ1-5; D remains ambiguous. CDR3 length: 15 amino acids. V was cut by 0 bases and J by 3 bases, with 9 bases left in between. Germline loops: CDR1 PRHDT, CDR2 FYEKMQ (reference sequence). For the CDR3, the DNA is TGTGCCAGCAGCTTAGGGTACACAAACAATCAGCCCCAGCATTTT. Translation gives CASSLGYTNNQPQHF. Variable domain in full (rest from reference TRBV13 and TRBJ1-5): AAGVIQSPRHLIKEKRETATLKCYPIPRHDTVYWYQQGPGQDPQFLISFYEKMQSDKGSIPDRFSAQQFSDYHSELNMSSLELGDSALYFCASSLGYTNNQPQHFGDGTRLSIL.

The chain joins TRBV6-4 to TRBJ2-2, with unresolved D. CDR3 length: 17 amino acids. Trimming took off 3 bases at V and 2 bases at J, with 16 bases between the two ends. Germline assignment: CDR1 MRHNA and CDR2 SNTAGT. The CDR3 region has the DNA TGTGCCAGCAGTGATAACGGCGGCCGAGTTAACACCGGGGAGCTGTTTTTT. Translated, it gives CASSDNGGRVNTGELFF.

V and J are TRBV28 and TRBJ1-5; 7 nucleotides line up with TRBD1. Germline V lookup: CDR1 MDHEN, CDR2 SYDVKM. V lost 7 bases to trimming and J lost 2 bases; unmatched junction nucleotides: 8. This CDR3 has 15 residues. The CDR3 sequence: CASTVTGDRNQPQHF. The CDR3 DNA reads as TGTGCCAGCACTGTAACAGGGGATCGCAATCAGCCCCAGCATTTT.

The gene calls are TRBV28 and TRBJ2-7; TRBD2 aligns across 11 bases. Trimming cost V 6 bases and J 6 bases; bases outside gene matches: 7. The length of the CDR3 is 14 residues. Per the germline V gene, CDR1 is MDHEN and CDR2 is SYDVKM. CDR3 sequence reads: CASSLAGGQGEQYF. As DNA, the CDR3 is TGTGCCAGCAGCTTAGCGGGAGGGCAAGGCGAGCAGTACTTC.

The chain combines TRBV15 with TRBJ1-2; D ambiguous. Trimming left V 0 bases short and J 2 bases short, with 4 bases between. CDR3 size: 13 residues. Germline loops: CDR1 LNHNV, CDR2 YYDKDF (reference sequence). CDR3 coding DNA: TGTGCCACCAGCAGAGATCAAAACTATGGCTACACCTTC. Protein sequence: CATSRDQNYGYTF.

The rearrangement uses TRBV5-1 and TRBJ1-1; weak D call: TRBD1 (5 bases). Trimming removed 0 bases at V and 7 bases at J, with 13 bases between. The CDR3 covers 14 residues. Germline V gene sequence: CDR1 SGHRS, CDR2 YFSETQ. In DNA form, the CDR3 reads TGCGCCAGCAGCTTGGGAGTGGCGGGGGGTGAAGCTTTCTTT. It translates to CASSLGVAGGEAFF.

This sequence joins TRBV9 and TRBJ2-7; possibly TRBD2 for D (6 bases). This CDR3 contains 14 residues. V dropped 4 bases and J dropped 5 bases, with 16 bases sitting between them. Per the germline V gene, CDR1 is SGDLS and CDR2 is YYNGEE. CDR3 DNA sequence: TGTGCCAGCAGCTTCCAACCTAGCGAAAACGAGCAGTACTTC. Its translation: CASSFQPSENEQYF.

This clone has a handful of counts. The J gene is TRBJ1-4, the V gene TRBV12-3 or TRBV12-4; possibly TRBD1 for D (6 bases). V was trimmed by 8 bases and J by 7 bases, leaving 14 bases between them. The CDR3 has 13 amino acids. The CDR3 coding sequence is TGTGCCAGCCACTTGGGGGCTGGTGAAAAACTGTTTTTT. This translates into CASHLGAGEKLFF.